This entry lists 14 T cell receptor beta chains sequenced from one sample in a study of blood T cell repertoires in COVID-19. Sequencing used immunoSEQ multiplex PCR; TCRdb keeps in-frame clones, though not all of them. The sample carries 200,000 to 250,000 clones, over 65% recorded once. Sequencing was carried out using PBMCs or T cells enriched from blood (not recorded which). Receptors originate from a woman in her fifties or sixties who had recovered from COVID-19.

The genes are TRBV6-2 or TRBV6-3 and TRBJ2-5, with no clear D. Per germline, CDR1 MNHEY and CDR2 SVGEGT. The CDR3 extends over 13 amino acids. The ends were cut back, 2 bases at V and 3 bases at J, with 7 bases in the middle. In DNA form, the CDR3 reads TGTGCCAGCAGTTACGGCAAGAAAGAGACCCAGTACTTC. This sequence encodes CASSYGKKETQYF.

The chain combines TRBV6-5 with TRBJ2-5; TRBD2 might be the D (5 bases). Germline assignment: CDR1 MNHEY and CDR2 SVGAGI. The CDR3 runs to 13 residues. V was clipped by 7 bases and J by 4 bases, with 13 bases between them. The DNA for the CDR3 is TGTGCCAGCACCTCGGAGGCGGGAGAGACCCAGTACTTC. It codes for CASTSEAGETQYF.

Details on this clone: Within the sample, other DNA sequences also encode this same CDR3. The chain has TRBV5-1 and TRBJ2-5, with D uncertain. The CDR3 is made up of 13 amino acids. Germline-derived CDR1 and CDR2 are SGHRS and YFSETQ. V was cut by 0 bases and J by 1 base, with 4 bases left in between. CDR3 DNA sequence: TGCGCCAGCAGCTTGGGAGTCCAAGAGACCCAGTACTTC. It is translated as CASSLGVQETQYF.

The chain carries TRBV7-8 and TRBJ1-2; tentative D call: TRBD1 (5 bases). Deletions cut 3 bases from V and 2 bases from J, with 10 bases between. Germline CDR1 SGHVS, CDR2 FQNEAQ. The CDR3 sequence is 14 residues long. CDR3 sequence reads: CASSFGTGNYGYTF. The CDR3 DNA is TGTGCCAGCAGCTTCGGCACAGGAAACTATGGCTACACCTTC.

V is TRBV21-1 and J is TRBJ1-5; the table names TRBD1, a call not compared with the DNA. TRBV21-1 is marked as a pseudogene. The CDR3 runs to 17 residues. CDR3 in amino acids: CASSKALPTGGFQPQHF. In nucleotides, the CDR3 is TGTGCCAGCAGCAAAGCGCTCCCGACAGGGGGATTTCAGCCCCAGCATTTT.

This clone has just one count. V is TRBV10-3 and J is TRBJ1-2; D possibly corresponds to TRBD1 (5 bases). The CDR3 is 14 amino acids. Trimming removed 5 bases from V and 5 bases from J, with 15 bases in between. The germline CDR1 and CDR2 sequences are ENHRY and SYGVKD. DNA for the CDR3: TGTGCCATCAGTCCCCCAGGGAATAGTTATGGCTACACCTTC. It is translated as CAISPPGNSYGYTF.

This chain's CDR3 is CASSPRLGTEDEQFF. CDR3 bases: TGTGCCAGCTCACCACGTTTGGGGACTGAGGATGAGCAGTTCTTC. V is TRBV18 and J is TRBJ2-1; weak D call: TRBD2 (6 bases). With 1 base removed from V and 8 bases from J, the gap between germline ends came to 15 bases. The CDR3 totals 15 residues. From germline, CDR1 is KGHSH and CDR2 LQKENI.

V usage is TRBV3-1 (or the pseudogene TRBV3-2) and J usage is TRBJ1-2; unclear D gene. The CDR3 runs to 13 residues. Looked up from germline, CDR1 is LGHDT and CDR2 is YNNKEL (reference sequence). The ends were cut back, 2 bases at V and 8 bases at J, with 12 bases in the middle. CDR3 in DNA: TGTGCCAGCAGCCAAACGGAGCTTTGGGGCTACACCTTC. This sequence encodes CASSQTELWGYTF.

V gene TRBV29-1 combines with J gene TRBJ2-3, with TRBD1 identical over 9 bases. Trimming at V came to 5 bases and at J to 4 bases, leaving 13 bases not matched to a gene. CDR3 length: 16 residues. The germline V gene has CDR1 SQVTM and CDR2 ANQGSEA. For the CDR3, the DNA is TGCAGCGTTCCCCCGCCGGGACAGGGTTTTCCAGATACGCAGTATTTT. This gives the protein CSVPPPGQGFPDTQYF.

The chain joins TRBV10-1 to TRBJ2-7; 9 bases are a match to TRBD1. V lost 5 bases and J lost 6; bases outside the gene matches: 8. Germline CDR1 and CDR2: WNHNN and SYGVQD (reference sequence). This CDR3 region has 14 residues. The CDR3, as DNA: TGCGCCAGCAGTCCCGGGACAGGGTCATCCGAGCAGTACTTC. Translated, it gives CASSPGTGSSEQYF.

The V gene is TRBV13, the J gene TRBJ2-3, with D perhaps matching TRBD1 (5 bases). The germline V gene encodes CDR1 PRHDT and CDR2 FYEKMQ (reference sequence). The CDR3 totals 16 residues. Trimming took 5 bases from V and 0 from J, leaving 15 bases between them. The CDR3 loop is CASSPRQTPSTDTQYF. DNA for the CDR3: TGTGCCAGCAGCCCCCGACAGACTCCTAGCACAGATACGCAGTATTTT. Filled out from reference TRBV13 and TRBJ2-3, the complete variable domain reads AAGVIQSPRHLIKEKRETATLKCYPIPRHDTVYWYQQGPGQDPQFLISFYEKMQSDKGSIPDRFSAQQFSDYHSELNMSSLELGDSALYFCASSPRQTPSTDTQYFGPGTRLTVL.

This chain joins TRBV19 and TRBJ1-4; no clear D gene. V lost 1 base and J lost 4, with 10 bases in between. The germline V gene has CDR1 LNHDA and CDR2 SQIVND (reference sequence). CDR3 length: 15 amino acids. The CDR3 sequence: CASSIGGGINEKLFF. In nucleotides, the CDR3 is TGTGCCAGTAGTATAGGTGGAGGGATTAATGAAAAACTGTTTTTT. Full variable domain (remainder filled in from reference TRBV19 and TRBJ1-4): DGGITQSPKYLFRKEGQNVTLSCEQNLNHDAMYWYRQDPGQGLRLIYYSQIVNDFQKGDIAEGYSVSREKKESFPLTVTSAQKNPTAFYLCASSIGGGINEKLFFGSGTQLSVL.

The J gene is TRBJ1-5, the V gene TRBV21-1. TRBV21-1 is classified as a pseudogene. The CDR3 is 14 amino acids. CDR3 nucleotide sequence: TGTGCCAGCAGCAAACTACAAGCGGGACAGCCCCAGCATTTT. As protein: CASSKLQAGQPQHF.

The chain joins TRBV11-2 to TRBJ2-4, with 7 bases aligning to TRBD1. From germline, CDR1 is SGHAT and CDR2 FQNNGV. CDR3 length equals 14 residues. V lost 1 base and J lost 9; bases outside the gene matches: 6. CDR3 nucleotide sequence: TGTGCCAGCAGCTTAGGACAGGGCCGAGGCATTCAGTACTTC. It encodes CASSLGQGRGIQYF.